The present entry profiles one T cell receptor beta chain with its context. Antigen: not known. Unmatched junction bases numbered 3, after V lost 0 bases and J lost 6 bases. The CDR3 is made up of 15 amino acids. Germline CDR1 reads SGHNT; CDR2 reads YENEEA. This record comes from a study of T cell responses to AZD1222 COVID-19 vaccine. Study findings and constraints: Baseline seropositivity characterized only 5 to 7 AZD1222 recipients. In a largely white British group with more females than males, clonal diversity was possibly underestimated.

Using immunoSEQ multiplex PCR, the repertoire was profiled, and TCRdb retains in-frame clones only, with some absent. The sample comprises 100,000 to 150,000 clones, over 90% of which are singletons, and around 7% rests with the top ten. This chain connects TRBV11-3 to TRBJ2-1, with TRBD2 matching over 9 bases. This TCR was recovered from an adult in good health. The source was peripheral blood, collected on day 0 of AZD1222 vaccination. Here the CDR3 reads CASSLDSLAGNEQFF. The CDR3 nucleotides read TGTGCCAGCAGCTTAGACTCACTAGCGGGCAATGAGCAGTTCTTC. Using reference TRBV11-3 and TRBJ2-1 for the parts outside the CDR3, the full variable domain is EAGVVQSPRYKIIEKKQPVAFWCNPISGHNTLYWYLQNLGQGPELLIRYENEEAVDDSQLPKDRFSAERLKGVDSTLKIQPAELGDSAVYLCASSLDSLAGNEQFFGPGTRLTVL.